This T cell receptor beta chain was captured in a study of cytotoxic CD8 clonotypes in ibrutinib-treated CLL listed by TCRdb under 2021. About the investigation overall: The cohort included around 16 treatment-naive and about a dozen relapsed/refractory patients; roughly 17 were IGHV unmutated. Responses were partial in roughly 24 patients and complete in 2; after median 68 months follow-up, about 14 stayed in remission and roughly twelve progressed. Response samples were taken after a median of around 13 months on treatment, ranging from roughly 6 to 36 months. Samples averaged approximately 260,000 productive templates and some 96,000 productive rearrangements. Of the roughly 79 people in the trial, approximately 24 had longitudinal samples available. Cryopreserved peripheral blood mononuclear cells were obtained before treatment, at response, and at either sustained remission or disease progression.

For this clone: Its antigen target is currently unknown. Nothing much larger sits one base from this clone, and base qualities are not available.

Here is what the overall study found, with its caveats: Public clonotypes were found to be uncommon and were observed to contract or remain stable during treatment; the increase in clonality was shown to reflect expansion of private clonotypes at ibrutinib response. Baseline clonality exceeded that of age-matched healthy donors and correlated strongly with circulating CD8+ T-cell counts. An increase in clonality was observed at ibrutinib response, with clonality remaining stable during sustained remission and falling back toward baseline at progression. Sampling times were not matched between sustained-remission and progressing patients, and lymph node repertoires were not studied.

For TCR beta library preparation, approximately 2 micrograms of genomic DNA was extracted from cryopreserved PBMCs. Longitudinal blood samples from CLL patients on ibrutinib monotherapy were analyzed using high-throughput TCR beta sequencing. The patients took part in an open-label, single-center phase 2 trial of ibrutinib monotherapy. Each clonotype received, on average, about 10x coverage in deep resolution sequencing performed on a MiSeq, where the target depth lay between 1 in 1 million and 1 in 200,000 T cells. The immunoSEQ hsTCRB Kit was used to generate TCR beta libraries. Per the original workflow: ImmunoSEQ Data Assistant and ImmunoSEQ Analyzer were used for data analysis, and V, D and J genes were assigned according to IMGT definitions. Clonality, which ranges from 0 to 1, was calculated by subtracting the normalized Shannon entropy of productive rearrangement frequencies from one. Only overrepresented clonotypes making up at least 0.05% of each patient's repertoire were included in the public clonotype analysis. Approximately 12 repertoires from age-matched healthy donors, obtained from immuneACCESS, served as clonality controls. TCRdb stores this immuneACCESS table with in-frame sequences only. Part of the clones is absent; in the studies checked, under half of the shortfall reflects unresolved V genes, and no reason is known for the rest. V and J calls and clone size are those listed in that table; D and trimming were worked out from the DNA. For this sample the table gives hundreds of thousands of clones, of which about 80% were detected only once. Together, the top ten hold roughly 6.3% of the sample.

From V the trimming removes 6 bases and from J it removes 5 bases, while the gene matches leave 10 bases of the junction unaccounted for. The germline V gene (reference sequence) supplies CDR1 GTSNPN and CDR2 SVGIG. From the cysteine up to the phenylalanine, the CDR3 has a length of 16 residues. The CDR3 DNA has 48 bases and is translated from base 1. The sample here was PBMCs, taken before ibrutinib treatment. The chain employs TRBV30 and TRBJ2-2, with 12 bases in between that match TRBD2. The receptor was isolated from a human donor with chronic lymphocytic leukemia. The nucleotides are TGTGCCTGCCATTCTAGCGGGAGGGCCCTTACCGGGGAGCTGTTTTTT. Protein translation: CACHSSGRALTGELFF.